This TCR beta chain emerged from a study of spatial heterogeneity in lung cancer. For the study at large: Across the raw uncorrected reads, a unique TCR and UMI combination was observed, on average, more than ten times.

Findings of the study overall: Tumor mutation counts were tracked by expanded intratumoral alpha and beta TCR counts. The recorded estimate of tumor T cell coverage is 6% to 7% for alpha chains and about 13% for beta chains.

Concerning this clonotype itself: What it recognizes is unknown. This beta chain came through as a stray read in a library set up for alpha chains, and its size says little.

One entry per CDR3 protein, called by TCRdb with MiXCR from the 5' RACE reads. The data show about 18,000 distinct CDR3 sequences, roughly a tenth seen once. Trimming shortened V by 7 bases and J by 0 bases, and 16 bases separated the two germline ends. This CDR3 spans 16 amino acids. Germline CDR1 reads SGHVS; CDR2 reads FQNEAQ. Time point specified: sample taken at primary tumor resection. Donors were under 90 untreated early-stage non-small cell lung cancer patients. Whole RNA obtained from tumor, nontumor lung or frozen PBMC underwent sequencing without sorting. The rearrangement uses TRBV7-8 and TRBJ1-5; weak D call: TRBD1 (6 bases). This TCR derives from a female donor with early-stage non-small cell lung cancer. Sequencing used lung tumor tissue, obtained at surgery. CDR3 loop: CASKPGGLYSNQPQHF. CDR3 DNA: TGTGCCAGCAAACCGGGGGGCTTGTATAGCAATCAGCCCCAGCATTTT.